The sample holds a few counts of the clone carrying this TCR beta chain. Antigen: not known. Germline lookup yields CDR1 SGHTA and CDR2 FQGNSA. V lost 6 bases and J 4 bases, leaving 4 bases between the germline ends. CDR3 size: 11 residues. The data were obtained in a study of read filtering for tumor transcriptome and immune sequencing. On the study more broadly: Patients were some 16 male and about 15 female, mean age 65.9 years, range roughly 47 to 85. TCR-mapped reads were about 4 to 11 million with IR-seq versus roughly 85 to 1,400 with RNA-seq. Study-level results: Even smaller IR-seq throughput identified most shared clonotypes. Without single-read clonotypes, shared clonotype proportions correlated more between IR-seq and RNA-seq.

Molecular barcoded adaptors covering alpha/delta and beta/gamma chains were used on about 0.4 ug RNA. TCRdb processed the reads anew with MiXCR; each CDR3 protein has one entry. The profile shows 100,000 to 150,000 distinct CDR3 sequences, 13% of them singletons. The TCR sequence derives from a donor over 35 with multiple myeloma. J is TRBJ1-3 and V is TRBV7-2; D gene ambiguous. The specimen sequenced was a population of CD138-negative cells sorted from bone marrow. CDR3 residues: CASSSGNTIYF. CDR3 nucleotide sequence: TGTGCCAGCAGTTCAGGAAACACCATATATTTT. The entire variable domain, with the rest obtained from reference TRBV7-2 and TRBJ1-3, is as follows: GAGVSQSPSNKVTEKGKDVELRCDPISGHTALYWYRQSLGQGLEFLIYFQGNSAPDKSGLPSDRFSAERTGGSVSTLTIQRTQQEDSAVYLCASSSGNTIYFGEGSWLTVV.